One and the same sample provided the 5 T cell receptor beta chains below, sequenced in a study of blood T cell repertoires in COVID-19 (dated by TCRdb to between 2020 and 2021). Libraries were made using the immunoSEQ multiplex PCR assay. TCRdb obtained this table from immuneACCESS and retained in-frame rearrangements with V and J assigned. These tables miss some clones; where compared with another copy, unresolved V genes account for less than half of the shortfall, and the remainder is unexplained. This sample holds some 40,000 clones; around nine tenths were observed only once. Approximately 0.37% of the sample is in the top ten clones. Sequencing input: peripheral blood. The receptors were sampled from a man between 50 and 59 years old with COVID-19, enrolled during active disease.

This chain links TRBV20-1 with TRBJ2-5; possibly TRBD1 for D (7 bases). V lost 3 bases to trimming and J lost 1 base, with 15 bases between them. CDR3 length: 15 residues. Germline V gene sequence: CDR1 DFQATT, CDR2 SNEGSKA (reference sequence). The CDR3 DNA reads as TGCAGTGCTAGTCTGGGCAGGGGGGCCCAAGAGACCCAGTACTTC. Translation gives CSASLGRGAQETQYF.

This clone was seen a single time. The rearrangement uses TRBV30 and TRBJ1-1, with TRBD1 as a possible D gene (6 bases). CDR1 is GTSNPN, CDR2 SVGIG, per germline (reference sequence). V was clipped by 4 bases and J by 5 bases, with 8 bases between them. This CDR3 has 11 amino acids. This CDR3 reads CAWKGGTEAFF. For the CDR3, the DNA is TGTGCCTGGAAAGGGGGAACTGAAGCTTTCTTT.

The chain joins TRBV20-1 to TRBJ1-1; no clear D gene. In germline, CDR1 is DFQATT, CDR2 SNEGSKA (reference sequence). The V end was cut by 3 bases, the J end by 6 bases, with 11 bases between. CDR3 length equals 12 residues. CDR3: CSASEPTPEAFF. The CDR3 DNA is TGCAGTGCTAGTGAACCTACCCCTGAAGCTTTCTTT.

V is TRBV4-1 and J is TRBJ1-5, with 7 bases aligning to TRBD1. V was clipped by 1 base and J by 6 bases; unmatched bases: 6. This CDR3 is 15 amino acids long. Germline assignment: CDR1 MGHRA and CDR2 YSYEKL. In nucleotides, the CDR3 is TGCGCCAGCAGCCAAGCCGACAGGGATAGTCAGCCCCAGCATTTT. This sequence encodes CASSQADRDSQPQHF.

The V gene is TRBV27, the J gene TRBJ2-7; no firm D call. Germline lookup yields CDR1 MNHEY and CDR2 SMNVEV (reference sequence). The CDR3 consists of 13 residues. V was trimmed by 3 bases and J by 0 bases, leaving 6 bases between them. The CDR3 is CASSLRVSYEQYF. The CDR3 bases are TGTGCCAGCAGTTTGCGCGTCTCCTACGAGCAGTACTTC.